These 5 T cell receptor beta chains were sequenced from one sample in a study of blood T cell repertoires in COVID-19. The repertoire was sequenced with immunoSEQ multiplex PCR; TCRdb's copy has only in-frame clones and lacks some. The table records hundreds of thousands of clones, 83% of them present only once. Input material: peripheral blood. These receptors originate from a woman aged 35 to 49 with active or convalescent COVID-19.

The V gene is TRBV5-1, the J gene TRBJ2-5; 12 nucleotides agree with TRBD1. Germline CDR1 reads SGHRS; CDR2 reads YFSETQ. The CDR3 contains 15 residues. The V gene end was trimmed by 4 bases and the J gene end by 5 bases; junction bases not matched to a gene: 6. This chain's CDR3 is CASSAGTGGRETQYF. The CDR3 bases are TGCGCCAGCAGCGCCGGGACAGGGGGCAGGGAGACCCAGTACTTC.

The chain is built from TRBV24-1 and TRBJ1-5, with a weak D call TRBD1 (5 bases). CDR1 KGHDR and CDR2 SFDVKD come from the germline V gene. The CDR3 consists of 15 residues. V was clipped by 9 bases and J by 2 bases, with 16 bases between them. The CDR3 DNA reads as TGTGCCACCGACCACTTAGTCAGGGGCAATCAGCCCCAGCATTTT. It is translated as CATDHLVRGNQPQHF.

This rearrangement joins TRBV7-9 to TRBJ2-6; TRBD2 is a possible D gene (6 bases). The CDR3 contains 14 residues. Trimming took 5 bases from V and 6 from J, leaving 11 bases between them. Germline V CDR1 and CDR2: SEHNR, FQNEAQ (reference sequence). The CDR3 region is CASSGWGEANVLTF. The CDR3 nucleotides are TGTGCCAGCAGCGGGTGGGGGGAGGCCAACGTCCTGACTTTC.

The chain links TRBV4-1 to TRBJ2-2; weak D call: TRBD2 (5 bases). This CDR3 is 15 amino acids long. The germline V and J ends were trimmed by 0 bases and 6 bases, with 11 bases remaining between them. The germline V gene encodes CDR1 MGHRA and CDR2 YSYEKL. CDR3 in amino acids: CASSQDVGLPGELFF. For the CDR3, the DNA is TGCGCCAGCAGCCAAGACGTAGGACTGCCCGGGGAGCTGTTTTTT.

The V gene is TRBV13, the J gene TRBJ1-4, with D unresolved. Between the trimmed V and J ends, which lost 4 bases and 8 bases, there was a span of 11 bases. Germline V gene data show CDR1 as PRHDT and CDR2 as FYEKMQ (reference sequence). The CDR3 totals 13 residues. CDR3 nucleotides: TGTGCCAGCAGCTCCCCCCCCGAGGAAAAACTGTTTTTT. It specifies CASSSPPEEKLFF.